These T cell receptor beta chains were read from a single sample in a study of blood T cells in healthy people across ages. TCRdb analysed the 5' RACE reads with MiXCR anew, one entry per CDR3 protein. Altogether almost 1 million distinct CDR3 sequences are present, about 51% being singletons, with the ten largest covering 20% to 25%. Sequenced material: blood. Receptors were obtained from an older woman in good health. CDR3s include the opening cysteine and the closing phenylalanine or tryptophan. Fields, in order: J gene, clone size, D gene, V gene, CDR3 DNA, CDR3 protein. The D gene is left open where the match is weak. Clone size, where shown, is once, few, many, or a class for clones that have expanded.

TRBJ2-1	.	.	TRBV7-9	TGTGCCAGCAGCTCAGTGACAAAGACGAATGAGCAGTTCTTC	CASSSVTKTNEQFF
TRBJ1-1	few	TRBD1	TRBV28	TGTGCCAGCAGCGGACCAAGGGGGCGATGGACTGAAGCTTTCTTT	CASSGPRGRWTEAFF
TRBJ2-7	.	TRBD1	TRBV20-1	TGCAGTGCTAGCGTCCGGGACAGGGGCTACGAGCAGTACTTC	CSASVRDRGYEQYF
TRBJ2-6	.	.	TRBV27	TGTGCCAGCAGTTACGGGGGTTGGTCTGGGGCCAACGTCCTGACTTTC	CASSYGGWSGANVLTF
TRBJ1-2	.	.	TRBV14	TGTGCCAGCAGCCAAGACGGGGGGGACTATGGCTACACCTTC	CASSQDGGDYGYTF
TRBJ2-1	few	TRBD2	TRBV5-1	TGCGCCAGCAGCTTGCCTAGCGGGAGCAATGAGCAGTTCTTC	CASSLPSGSNEQFF
TRBJ2-7	.	TRBD2	TRBV20-1	TGCAGTCCTCGGCGGGGGGCCTACGAGCAGTACTTC	CSPRRGAYEQYF
TRBJ2-7	few	.	TRBV20-1	TGCAGTGCTAGTCGGGAACCCTACTACGAGCAGTACTTC	CSASREPYYEQYF
TRBJ2-7	.	.	TRBV3-1	TGTGCCAGCAGTCTTCGGTGGAGCTCTGGCTACGAGCAGTACTTC	CASSLRWSSGYEQYF
TRBJ2-7	few	TRBD2	TRBV29-1	TGCAGCGTGGACGGGACTAGCGGGTACGAGCAGTACTTC	CSVDGTSGYEQYF
TRBJ2-7	few	.	TRBV14	TGTGCCAGCAGCCATACCCAGGTATTCTCCGAGCAGTACTTC	CASSHTQVFSEQYF
TRBJ2-5	.	.	TRBV20-1	TGCAGTGCTAGAGAATTAGCGGTGCGAGAGACCCAGTACTTC	CSARELAVRETQYF
TRBJ2-6	few	.	TRBV27	TGTGCCAGCAGGGCCCCACAGGGAATCAGCTCTGGGGCCAACGTCCTGACTTTC	CASRAPQGISSGANVLTF
TRBJ2-6	.	.	TRBV13	TGTGCCAGCAGCTCGAGGCAGTCCCCCTCCGTCCTGACTTTC	CASSSRQSPSVLTF
TRBJ2-7	few	TRBD2	TRBV4-2	TGTGCCAGCAGTCACACTAGCGGGATTTACGAGCAGTACTTC	CASSHTSGIYEQYF
TRBJ2-7	few	TRBD1	TRBV4-3	TGCGCCAGCAGCCAACAGGACAGGGAGAACTTCGAGCAGTACTTC	CASSQQDRENFEQYF
TRBJ2-1	.	.	TRBV29-1	TGCAGCGTTGCTGGGGCCGGTTCCTACAATGAGCAGTTCTTC	CSVAGAGSYNEQFF
TRBJ1-5	.	.	TRBV2	TGTGCCAGCAGAGACGGGACATTCGCGGGGCAGCCCCAGCATTTT	CASRDGTFAGQPQHF
TRBJ2-5	few	TRBD1	TRBV5-1	TGTGCCAGCAGTGTTGGCAGGGGGCAAGAGACCCAGTACTTC	CASSVGRGQETQYF
TRBJ2-7	few	.	TRBV12-3/TRBV12-4	TGTGCCAGCAGTTCATTGGGGGGATTTCAAGAGCAGTACTTC	CASSSLGGFQEQYF
TRBJ2-3	once	TRBD2	TRBV20-1	TGCAGTGCTAGCCGACCTAGCGGGGCTTCGCGTACGCAGTATTTT	CSASRPSGASRTQYF
TRBJ2-3	.	.	TRBV12-5	TGTGCTAGTGGTTCAGGGGACTCCACAGATGCGCAGTATTTT	CASGSGDSTDAQYF
TRBJ2-1	many	TRBD2	TRBV20-1	TGCAGTGCCCCGGGACTAAGGGCCTACAATGAGCAGTTCTTC	CSAPGLRAYNEQFF
TRBJ1-2	.	TRBD1	TRBV13	TGTGCCAGCAGCAACCGACAGGGAACGGAGGGAGGCTACACCTTC	CASSNRQGTEGGYTF
TRBJ1-4	.	.	TRBV2	TGTGCCAGCAGAGGGGGTGAAAACTCCCAGGTGGAAAAACTGTTTTTT	CASRGGENSQVEKLFF
TRBJ2-5	.	.	TRBV6-5	TGTGCCAGCAAATTCCTAGGGGGAGAGACCCAGTACTTC	CASKFLGGETQYF
TRBJ2-4	few	.	TRBV15	TGTGCCACCAGCAGAGATGGTGCAGGTTGGGCCAAAAACATTCAGTACTTC	CATSRDGAGWAKNIQYF
TRBJ2-5	few	.	TRBV5-1	TGCGCCAGCAGCTTACGAGGGGGGGGTGAAGAGACCCAGTACTTC	CASSLRGGGEETQYF
TRBJ2-1	.	TRBD2	TRBV6-2/TRBV6-3	TGTGCCAGCCTAAGGACTAGAAAAGGGAATGAGCAGTTCTTC	CASLRTRKGNEQFF
TRBJ2-7	few	.	TRBV27	TGTGCCAGCAGTCTGCGGGACCCCTCCTACGAGCAGTACTTC	CASSLRDPSYEQYF
TRBJ2-2	.	.	TRBV28	TGTGCCAGCAGCCGGGGTTTGTCGGTCACCGGGGAGCTGTTTTTT	CASSRGLSVTGELFF
TRBJ2-7	.	TRBD1	TRBV27	TGCGCCAGCAGTTCGATAGCAGGGACAGGGGGGTACGAGCAGTACTTC	CASSSIAGTGGYEQYF
TRBJ2-7	.	.	TRBV7-2	TGTGCCAGCACCACAGGGGCGGGAATTGCCTACGAGCAGTACTTC	CASTTGAGIAYEQYF
TRBJ2-1	.	.	TRBV15	TGTGCCACCAGCAGGGAAACGGTCTACAATGAGCAGTTCTTC	CATSRETVYNEQFF
TRBJ2-5	.	.	TRBV12-3/TRBV12-4	TGTGCCAGCAGTCCCCGGCCCGGCCAGGAGACCCAGTACTTC	CASSPRPGQETQYF
TRBJ2-1	.	.	TRBV2	TGTGCCAGCAGTGCCCAGTTTGAGCAGTTCTTC	CASSAQFEQFF
TRBJ2-1	.	TRBD1	TRBV6-1	TGTGCCAGCAGCCGACAGGGGATCAATGAGCAGTTCTTC	CASSRQGINEQFF
TRBJ2-1	.	.	TRBV23-1	TGCGCCAGCATCGATTCTCTACATCACAATGAGCAGTTCTTC	CASIDSLHHNEQFF
TRBJ2-1	.	TRBD2	TRBV20-1	TGCAGTGCTAGTGCACTAGCGGAGTACAATGAGCAGTTCTTC	CSASALAEYNEQFF
TRBJ1-5	.	.	TRBV27	TGTGCCAGCAGTTCTTCTATGGGCAATCAGCCCCAGCATTTT	CASSSSMGNQPQHF
TRBJ2-7	many	TRBD1	TRBV28	TGTGCCACCGTTCGCCGGGACAGGGGCTCCTACGAGCAGTACTTC	CATVRRDRGSYEQYF